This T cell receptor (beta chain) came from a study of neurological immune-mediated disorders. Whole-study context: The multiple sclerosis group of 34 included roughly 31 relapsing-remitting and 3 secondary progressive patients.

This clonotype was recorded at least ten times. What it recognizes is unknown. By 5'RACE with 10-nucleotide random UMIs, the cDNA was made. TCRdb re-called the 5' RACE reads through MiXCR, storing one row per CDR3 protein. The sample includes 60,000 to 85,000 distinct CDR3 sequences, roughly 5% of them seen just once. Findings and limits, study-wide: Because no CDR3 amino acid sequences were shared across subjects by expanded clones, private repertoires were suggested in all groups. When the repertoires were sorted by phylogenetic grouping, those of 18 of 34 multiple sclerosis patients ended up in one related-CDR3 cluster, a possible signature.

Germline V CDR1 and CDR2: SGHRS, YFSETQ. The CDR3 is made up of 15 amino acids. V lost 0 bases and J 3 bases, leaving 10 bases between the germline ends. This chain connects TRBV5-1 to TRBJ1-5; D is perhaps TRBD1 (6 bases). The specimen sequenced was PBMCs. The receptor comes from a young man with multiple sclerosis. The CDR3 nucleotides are TGCGCCAGCAGCTTGGAAGGGGGTAACAATCAGCCCCAGCATTTT. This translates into CASSLEGGNNQPQHF.